The sequence of this TCR beta chain was determined in a study of T-cell memory formation after mild COVID-19. Study-wide findings and caveats: Clones shrinking between day 15 and 85 showed a balanced CD4/CD8 split, and those that grew later tilted toward CD4+.

TCRdb called the 5' RACE reads again in MiXCR, with one record for every CDR3 protein. The table includes about 400,000 distinct CDR3 sequences, roughly an eighth detected once. V lost 0 bases, J lost 7 bases, and 13 bases lay in between. Looked up from germline, CDR1 is LNHDA and CDR2 is SQIVND (reference sequence). The CDR3 loop spans 15 amino acids. Points on this clonotype: The antigen remains unidentified.

The chain combines TRBV19 with TRBJ1-5; D unresolved. The source material was PBMCs or a T cell subset sorted from them (not recorded which). This TCR was recovered from a man aged 18 to 35 who had mild COVID-19 (a few samples of this study predate the infection). Cell type and time point are not known. The CDR3 loop reads CASSIDHTLKQPQHF. The CDR3 region has the DNA TGTGCCAGTAGTATAGATCACACCCTCAAGCAGCCCCAGCATTTT.